The T cell receptor (beta chain) described here comes from a study of shared clonotypes between healthy human individuals. The study's findings and limits: As a rule, naive subsets had a larger estimated richness than memory subsets.

Produced via immunoSEQ multiplex PCR; TCRdb's table is partial and in-frame only. This table has around 2.5 million clones, roughly 93% appearing once. CD4+ cells underwent separation, giving CD45RA+ naive and CD45RA-negative memory subsets. The CDR3 sequence is 16 residues long. Germline V gene sequence: CDR1 MNHEY, CDR2 SVGAGI. V dropped 4 bases and J dropped 5; count of bases not matched to a gene: 11. Concerning this clone: Its target is unknown.

The TCR originated in a man aged 18-30 years in good health. Some clones in this sample may be carry-over from other donors' samples. Sequenced: naive CD4+ T cells from PBMCs. Stated subset: CD45RA+ positively selected. The V call is TRBV6-5, the J call TRBJ2-7, with 10 bases matching TRBD1. The CDR3 loop reads CASSLTGTGVRNEQYF. As DNA, the CDR3 is TGTGCCAGCAGTTTAACCGGGACAGGGGTGAGGAACGAGCAGTACTTC.